This T cell receptor beta chain originates from a study of cytomegalovirus exposure and HLA in healthy donors. TCRdb's copy holds only in-frame clones and misses some; the assay was immunoSEQ multiplex PCR. The table lists 220,000 or so clones, approximately 87% of them singletons, with roughly 5.7% in the top ten. Study outcomes and limitations: Accounts indicate the classifier identified cytomegalovirus status with strong specificity and sensitivity.

A word on this clone: Its antigen is unidentified.

The germline gives CDR1 SGHRS, CDR2 YFSETQ. The J segment lost 5 bases and the V segment lost 6 bases, leaving 6 bases of the junction unmatched. There are 14 residues in the CDR3. The chain has TRBV5-1 and TRBJ2-2; 8 positions agree with TRBD1. Input material: PBMCs. The clonotype originates from a woman aged 18-29 years in good health and CMV-seronegative. The CDR3 sequence: CASTHRGETGELFF. The CDR3 nucleotides read TGCGCCAGCACCCACAGGGGGGAGACCGGGGAGCTGTTTTTT.